Included here is one T cell receptor beta chain sequence, with context. These data are taken from a study of blood T cells in healthy people across ages. A second PCR, run for roughly 7 to 11 cycles, used a sample-barcoded 5' primer plus a J-beta primer mix. TCRdb re-called the 5' RACE reads with MiXCR, one entry per CDR3 protein. The table shows over 1.5 million distinct CDR3 sequences, with about 50% occurring only once. Germline CDR1 is DFQATT and CDR2 is SNEGSKA (reference sequence). V shed 3 bases and J shed 1 base, with 10 bases lying between them. The CDR3 covers 14 residues. Sequencing was done on a sample of blood. The chain links TRBV20-1 to TRBJ2-1; possibly TRBD1 or TRBD2 for D (5 bases each). This clonotype was sampled from a woman between 40 and 50 years old in good health. The CDR3: CSARGEGSYNEQFF. CDR3 in DNA: TGCAGTGCTAGGGGGGAAGGTTCCTACAATGAGCAGTTCTTC.